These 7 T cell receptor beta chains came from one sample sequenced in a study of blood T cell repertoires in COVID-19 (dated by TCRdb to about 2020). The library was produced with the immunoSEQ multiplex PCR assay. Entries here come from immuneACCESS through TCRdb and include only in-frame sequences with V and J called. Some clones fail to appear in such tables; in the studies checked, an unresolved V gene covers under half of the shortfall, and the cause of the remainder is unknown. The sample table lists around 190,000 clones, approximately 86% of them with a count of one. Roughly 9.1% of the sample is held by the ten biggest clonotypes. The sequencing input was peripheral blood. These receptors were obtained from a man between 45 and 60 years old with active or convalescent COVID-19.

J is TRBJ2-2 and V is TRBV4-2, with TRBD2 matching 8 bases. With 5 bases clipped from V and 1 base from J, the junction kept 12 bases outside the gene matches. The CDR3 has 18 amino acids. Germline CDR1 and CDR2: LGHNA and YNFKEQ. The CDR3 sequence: CASSSSLTSGGNTGELFF. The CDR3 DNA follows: TGTGCCAGCAGCTCTTCCCTAACTAGCGGAGGGAACACCGGGGAGCTGTTTTTT.

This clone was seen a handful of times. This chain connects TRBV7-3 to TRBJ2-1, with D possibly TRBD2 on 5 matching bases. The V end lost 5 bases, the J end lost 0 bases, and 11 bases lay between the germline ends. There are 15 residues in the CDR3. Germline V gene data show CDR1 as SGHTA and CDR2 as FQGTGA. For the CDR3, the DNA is TGTGCCAGCAGCCGGACTTTAAGCTCCTACAATGAGCAGTTCTTC. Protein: CASSRTLSSYNEQFF.

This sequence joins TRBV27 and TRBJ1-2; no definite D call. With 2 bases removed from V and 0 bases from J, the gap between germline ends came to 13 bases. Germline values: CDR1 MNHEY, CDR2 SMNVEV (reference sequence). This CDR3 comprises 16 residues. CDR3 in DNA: TGTGCCAGCAGTTTACCCCGGAGGCTAACTAACTATGGCTACACCTTC. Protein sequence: CASSLPRRLTNYGYTF.

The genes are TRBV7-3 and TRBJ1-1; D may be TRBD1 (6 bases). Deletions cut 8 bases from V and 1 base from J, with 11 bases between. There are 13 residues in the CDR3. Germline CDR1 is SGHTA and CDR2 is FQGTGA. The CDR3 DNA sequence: TGTGCCAGCCGTCAGGGGCCGAACACTGAAGCTTTCTTT. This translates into CASRQGPNTEAFF.

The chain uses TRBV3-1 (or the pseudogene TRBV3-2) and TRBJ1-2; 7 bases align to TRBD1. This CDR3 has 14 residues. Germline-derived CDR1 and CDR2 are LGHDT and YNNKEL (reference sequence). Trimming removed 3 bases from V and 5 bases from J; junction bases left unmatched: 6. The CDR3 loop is CASSHRPGQYGYTF. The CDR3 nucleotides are TGTGCCAGCAGCCACCGCCCGGGACAGTATGGCTACACCTTC.

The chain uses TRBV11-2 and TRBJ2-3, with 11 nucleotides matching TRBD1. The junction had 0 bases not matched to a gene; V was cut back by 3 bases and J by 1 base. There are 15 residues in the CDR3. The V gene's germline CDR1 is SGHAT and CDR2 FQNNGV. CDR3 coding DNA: TGTGCCAGCAGCTTGGGACAGGGGGGCACAGATACGCAGTATTTT. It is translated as CASSLGQGGTDTQYF. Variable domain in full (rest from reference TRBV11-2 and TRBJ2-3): EAGVAQSPRYKIIEKRQSVAFWCNPISGHATLYWYQQILGQGPKLLIQFQNNGVVDDSQLPKDRFSAERLKGVDSTLKIQPAKLEDSAVYLCASSLGQGGTDTQYFGPGTRLTVL.

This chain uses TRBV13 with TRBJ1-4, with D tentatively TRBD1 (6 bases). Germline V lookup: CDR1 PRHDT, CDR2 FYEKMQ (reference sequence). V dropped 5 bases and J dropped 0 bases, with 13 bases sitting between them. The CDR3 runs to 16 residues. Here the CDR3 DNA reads TGTGCCAGCAGCACCACAGGGACCCCAACTAATGAAAAACTGTTTTTT. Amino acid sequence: CASSTTGTPTNEKLFF.